The entry below gives a single T cell receptor (beta chain) sequence along with its context. Antigen: not known. This entry belongs to a study of cytomegalovirus exposure and HLA in healthy donors. The wider study: Unique TCRs numbering some 77 million, obtained from HLA-typed donors, made up an early data release. Study-wide results and caveats: A few CMV-associated chains proved CMV antigen-specific in vitro. A missense variant in DCLRE1C was later tied to TCR beta V- and J-gene trimming.

Germline V CDR1 and CDR2: SGHRS, YFSETQ. With V trimmed by 4 bases and J by 3 bases, 4 bases remained unmatched. The CDR3 contains 13 residues. PCR amplification relied on 60 Vbeta primers (plus 13 Jbeta primers). Original handling: Later, 80 million or so unique TCR beta chains were counted in an analysis, and 10 million to 12 million of them were shared. TCRdb's table, derived via immunoSEQ multiplex PCR, lists solely in-frame clones and lacks some. D and trimming come from the DNA, and the V and J calls and clone size come from that table. The sample lists about 150,000 clones, more than 70% occurring once.

The sample consisted of PBMCs. The V gene is TRBV5-1, the J gene TRBJ2-7; 7 bases are shared with TRBD2. The TCR sequence derives from a man aged 18 to 35 in good health and CMV-seropositive. In DNA form, the CDR3 reads TGCGCCAGCAGCGGGCGGGGGAACTACGAGCAGTACTTC. It is translated as CASSGRGNYEQYF. The full variable domain, its missing parts supplied by reference TRBV5-1 and TRBJ2-7, is KAGVTQTPRYLIKTRGQQVTLSCSPISGHRSVSWYQQTPGQGLQFLFEYFSETQRNKGNFPGRFSGRQFSNSRSEMNVSTLELGDSALYLCASSGRGNYEQYFGPGTRLTVT.